This record looks at one TCR beta chain sequence and its context. Its matching antigen is unknown. The data are from a study of CD8+ T cells in alopecia areata. Points from the study as a whole: Sequencing of scalp samples also captures resident alphabeta T cells of normal skin. Relative to normal scalp, lesional scalp, especially alopecia totalis/universalis, showed higher clonality. Patients shared TCRs less clearly than mice did, possibly for HLA-related reasons.

V was cut by 4 bases and J by 7 bases, with 13 bases left in between. The germline V gene has CDR1 MGHRA and CDR2 YSYEKL. There are 13 residues in the CDR3. Investigators isolated RNA and reverse transcribed it into cDNA to act as the sequencing template. Produced via immunoSEQ multiplex PCR; TCRdb's table is partial and in-frame only. The sample has under 250,000 clones, 50% to 60% seen once. In alopecia areata patients, both lesional scalp punch biopsies and peripheral blood were collected. The source is a human donor with alopecia areata. V is TRBV4-1 and J is TRBJ1-1, with D possibly TRBD1 on 5 matching bases. The source was CD4+ T cells sorted from blood, collected at week 0. The CDR3, as DNA: TGCGCCAGCAGCCGCCTACGGGGCAGTGAAGCTTTCTTT. Its translation: CASSRLRGSEAFF.